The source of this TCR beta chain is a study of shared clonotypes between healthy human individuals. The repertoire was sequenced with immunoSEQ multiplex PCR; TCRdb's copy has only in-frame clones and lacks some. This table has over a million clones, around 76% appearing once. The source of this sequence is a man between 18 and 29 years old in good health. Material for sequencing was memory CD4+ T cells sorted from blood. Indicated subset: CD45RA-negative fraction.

The CDR3 DNA follows: TGTGCCAGCACCGAAGGGGGCGCGAGCTATGGCTACACCTTC. Amino acids: CASTEGGASYGYTF. This chain uses TRBV28 with TRBJ1-2, with 7 bases aligning to TRBD1. The germline V gene has CDR1 MDHEN and CDR2 SYDVKM. CDR3 size: 14 residues. With V trimmed by 7 bases and J by 4 bases, 9 bases remained unmatched.